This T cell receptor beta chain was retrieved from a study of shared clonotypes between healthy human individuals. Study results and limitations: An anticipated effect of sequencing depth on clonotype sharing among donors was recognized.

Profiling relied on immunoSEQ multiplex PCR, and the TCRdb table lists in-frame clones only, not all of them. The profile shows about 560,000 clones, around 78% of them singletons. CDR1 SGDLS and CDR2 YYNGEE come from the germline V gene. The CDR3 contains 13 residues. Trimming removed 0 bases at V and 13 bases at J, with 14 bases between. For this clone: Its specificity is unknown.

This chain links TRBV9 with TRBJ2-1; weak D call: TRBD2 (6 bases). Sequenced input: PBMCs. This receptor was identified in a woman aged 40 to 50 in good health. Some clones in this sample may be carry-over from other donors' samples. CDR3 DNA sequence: TGTGCCAGCAGCGTAGTAGAGGGAGGTATACAGTTCTTC. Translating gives CASSVVEGGIQFF.